The 18 T cell receptor beta chains given below trace back to one sample, sequenced in a study of CD8+CD57+ T cells in acquired aplastic anemia. Genomic DNA, the template, was used for profiling of the TCR beta VDJ and CDR3. TCRdb redid the calling of the reads with MiXCR, one entry per CDR3 protein. The table has about 420,000 distinct CDR3 sequences, around 72% seen once. The sequenced material came from sorted CD4+, CD8+, or CD8+CD57+ T cells (not recorded which) from PBMCs. The receptor set was obtained from a human donor in good health, serving as a control.

This clonotype was recorded many times. The rearrangement uses TRBV6-2 or TRBV6-3 and TRBJ1-6; D call uncertain. V was pared by 2 bases and J by 7 bases, with 9 bases between. The CDR3 is 14 amino acids. From germline, CDR1 is MNHEY and CDR2 SVGEGT. The CDR3 reads CASSYSDGNSPLHF. CDR3 DNA: TGTGCCAGCAGTTACAGTGATGGCAATTCACCCCTCCACTTT.

V is TRBV5-6 and J is TRBJ2-7; 12 bases align to TRBD2. This CDR3 region has 16 residues. Per the germline V gene, CDR1 is SGHDT and CDR2 is YYEEEE. The V and J ends lost 2 bases and 4 bases, in that order; junction bases with no gene match: 7. CDR3 coding DNA: TGTGCCAGCAGCTTCCACGGACTAGCGGGGACGTACGAGCAGTACTTC. It translates to CASSFHGLAGTYEQYF.

V usage is TRBV10-1 and J usage is TRBJ2-3, with TRBD2 matching 11 bases. CDR1 is WNHNN, CDR2 SYGVQD, per germline (reference sequence). This CDR3 is built from 16 residues. The junction had 5 bases not matched to a gene; V was cut back by 2 bases and J by 4 bases. The DNA for the CDR3 is TGCGCCAGCAGTGAGGCTAGCGGGGGGTGGCCAGATACGCAGTATTTT. It specifies CASSEASGGWPDTQYF.

This chain connects TRBV12-3 or TRBV12-4 to TRBJ2-2; no reliable D call. Trimming cost V 9 bases and J 4 bases, with 12 bases left between them. The CDR3 extends over 13 amino acids. Here the CDR3 DNA reads TGTGCCAGTCCTTCAGCCGCCACCGGGGAGCTGTTTTTT. It codes for CASPSAATGELFF.

This clonotype has only one observation. The chain recombines TRBV7-4 with TRBJ2-3; TRBD2 aligns across 7 bases. The CDR3 spans 15 residues. CDR1 and CDR2 from the germline V gene are SGHVT and SQSDAQ. The V segment lost 0 bases and the J segment 9 bases; nucleotides outside the gene matches: 9. The CDR3 DNA sequence: TGTGCCAGCAGCTTAGCGATGGCGGGAGTCGAGACGCAGTATTTT. It specifies CASSLAMAGVETQYF.

The rearrangement links TRBV20-1 to TRBJ2-7; no definite D call. CDR3 length: 13 residues. Germline CDR1 and CDR2: DFQATT and SNEGSKA (reference sequence). Trimming removed 5 bases at V and 8 bases at J, with 19 bases between. The CDR3 coding sequence is TGCAGTGCTCGAGTGGGTTCATTTACGCAGCAGTACTTC. Protein product: CSARVGSFTQQYF.

This clonotype has just one count. Germline is not matched at one junction end, which may reflect a read error. This chain links TRBV5-4 with TRBJ2-3, with TRBD2 matching over 12 bases. The CDR3 has 16 residues. Germline-derived CDR1 and CDR2 are SGHNT and YYREEE (reference sequence). As DNA, the CDR3 is TGTGCCAGCAGTTTGGGGCCTAGCGGGGGGGCGGATACGCAGTATTTT. The encoded protein is CASSLGPSGGADTQYF. Full variable domain (remainder filled in from reference TRBV5-4 and TRBJ2-3): ETGVTQSPTHLIKTRGQQVTLRCSSQSGHNTVSWYQQALGQGPQFIFQYYREEENGRGNFPPRFSGLQFPNYSSELNVNALELDDSALYLCASSLGPSGGADTQYFGPGTRLTVL.

The genes are TRBV19 and TRBJ1-2, with 8 bases identical to TRBD1. Per germline, CDR1 LNHDA and CDR2 SQIVND (reference sequence). V trimming: 3 bases; J trimming: 3 bases; junction bases outside the gene matches: 9. The CDR3 contains 16 residues. In DNA form, the CDR3 reads TGTGCCAGTAGTATTGGTACCGGGACAGGTGACTATGGCTACACCTTC. This translates into CASSIGTGTGDYGYTF.

This clonotype has at least ten counts. The chain carries TRBV12-3 or TRBV12-4 and TRBJ1-2, with D tentatively TRBD1 (6 bases). Trimming removed 4 bases at V and 7 bases at J, with 16 bases between. The length of the CDR3 is 14 residues. The DNA of the CDR3 is TGTGCCAGCAGTTCCCGGGACATTTCTTCTGGCTACACCTTC. It translates to CASSSRDISSGYTF.

Note on this clonotype: This likely comes from a read error, as the CDR3 has no conserved phenylalanine or tryptophan at its end. Because the CDR3's place on the DNA is in doubt, the DNA is left out and the CDR3 is given as listed by TCRdb. The chain joins TRBV20-1 to TRBJ1-2. The CDR3 is 8 amino acids in total, end residues counted. Germline CDR1 and CDR2: DFQATT and SNEGSKA (reference sequence). This CDR3 is CSARDEKG.

This rearrangement joins TRBV19 to TRBJ2-1; D unclear. The germline V and J ends were trimmed by 5 bases and 7 bases, with 21 bases remaining between them. Germline V gene sequence: CDR1 LNHDA, CDR2 SQIVND (reference sequence). CDR3 size: 16 residues. The CDR3 sequence: CASSHRSPVITNEQFF. In nucleotides, the CDR3 is TGTGCCAGTAGTCATAGGTCGCCAGTAATAACGAATGAGCAGTTCTTC.

This rearrangement joins TRBV9 to TRBJ2-2; D remains unclear. The germline V and J ends were trimmed by 1 base and 6 bases, with 7 bases remaining between them. From germline, CDR1 is SGDLS and CDR2 YYNGEE. The CDR3 length is 13 residues. The CDR3 DNA sequence: TGTGCCAGCAGCGTACGAGATGCCGGGGAGCTGTTTTTT. This gives the protein CASSVRDAGELFF.

Worth noting for this clonotype: Here the CDR3 omits its conserved ending phenylalanine or tryptophan, so a read error is the likely source. Because the CDR3's place on the DNA is in doubt, the DNA is left out and the CDR3 is given as listed by TCRdb. The chain couples TRBV2 to TRBJ2-1; the DNA was not used to check the table's D call, TRBD2. Germline V gene lookup returns CDR1 SNHLY and CDR2 FYNNEI. The CDR3 region is 14 residues in length, termini included. The CDR3 sequence is CASSLRLAGGASVL.

This clonotype came up a few times. The V and J genes are TRBV20-1 and TRBJ2-5; D is unclear. CDR3 size: 15 residues. CDR1 is DFQATT, CDR2 SNEGSKA, per germline (reference sequence). Trimming stripped 3 bases from V and 2 bases from J, with 16 bases between. The CDR3 DNA reads as TGCAGTGCTAGCAGCATGCTGCAGACTCAAGAGACCCAGTACTTC. Translating gives CSASSMLQTQETQYF.

The chain joins TRBV2 to TRBJ1-3; D is perhaps TRBD1 (5 bases). The CDR3 is 13 amino acids. Germline V gives CDR1 SNHLY, CDR2 FYNNEI. Trimming took 6 bases from V and 9 from J, leaving 15 bases between them. This CDR3 is CASSPGTGTTIYF. The DNA for the CDR3 is TGTGCCAGCAGCCCAGGGACCGGGACCACCATATATTTT.

This clonotype has just a few counts. The chain links TRBV7-3 to TRBJ1-6; D is perhaps TRBD1 (6 bases). V dropped 1 base and J dropped 12 bases, with 7 bases sitting between them. Germline lookup yields CDR1 SGHTA and CDR2 FQGTGA. This CDR3 has 12 amino acids. The DNA for the CDR3 is TGTGCCAGCAGCTTAAAGGGGGGACCCCTCCACTTT. This sequence encodes CASSLKGGPLHF.

This clonotype was observed once. No conserved phenylalanine or tryptophan ends this CDR3, so it is likely a read error. The limits of the CDR3 on the DNA are not certain, so only TCRdb's listed CDR3 is given. The chain has TRBV19 and TRBJ1-6; TRBD1 was called by the table and not checked on the DNA. CDR1 LNHDA and CDR2 SQIVND come from the germline V gene (reference sequence). With termini counted, the CDR3 has 14 amino acids. The CDR3 protein is CASIDRDIYTFGSG.

A remark on this clonotype: At one of its ends the junction is not consistent with the germline gene, which may arise from a read error. The chain is built from TRBV29-1 and TRBJ2-3, with a possible D match to TRBD2 (6 bases). Germline loops: CDR1 SQVTM, CDR2 ANQGSEA. CDR3 length: 13 residues. The CDR3: CSVEGTGTDRHTF. The CDR3 DNA reads TGCAGCGTCGAAGGGACTGGCACCGATAGGCACACCTTT.